This TCR beta chain was recorded in a study of Graves' ophthalmopathy and Graves' hyperthyroidism. For the study at large: Calling hyperthyroidism stable required that no ophthalmopathy show up within 18 months of follow-up. Whole-study findings and limits: Blood shared most expanded thyroid clonotypes above 0.001 frequency.

The CDR3 contains 10 residues. Germline V CDR1 and CDR2: KGHDR, SFDVKD. Trimming took 12 bases from V and 3 from J; bases not matched to a gene: 1. Details on this clonotype: What it binds is unknown.

Amplifying from RNA transcripts, the study obtained TCR beta CDR3 regions. HTBI primers were used in a first-round RT-PCR, which preceded a second-round multiplex PCR. TCRdb called the multiplex PCR reads again in MiXCR, with one record for every CDR3 protein. Of approximately 540,000 distinct CDR3 sequences listed, under 45% are singletons. This chain uses TRBV24-1 with TRBJ2-7; 7 nucleotides match TRBD1. The material sequenced was peripheral blood or thyroid tissue (not recorded which). The sequence derives from an adult man with Graves' hyperthyroidism. The CDR3 sequence: CAGTVYEQYF. CDR3 DNA: TGTGCCGGGACAGTCTACGAGCAGTACTTC.